This T cell receptor beta chain was recovered during a study of CD8+CD57+ T cells in acquired aplastic anemia. Study information: Average DNA yield from sorted CD4+ and CD8+ cells was about 3.2 ug. Study observations and caveats: Controls did not differ significantly from patients in CD8+ Simpson's diversity. Overlapping CD8+ CDR3 repertoires of patients and controls contained roughly 27 shared sequences.

CDR3 length: 12 residues. With 9 bases removed from V and 2 bases from J, the gap between germline ends came to 5 bases. TCR beta VDJ and CDR3 were profiled, and genomic DNA was the template. TCRdb redid the calling of the reads with MiXCR, one entry per CDR3 protein. In the table there are about 270,000 distinct CDR3 sequences, 45% to 65% of which are singletons. In the case of this clonotype: Its target is unknown.

Material: sorted CD4+, CD8+, or CD8+CD57+ T cells (not recorded which) from PBMCs. The V and J genes are TRBV12-3 or TRBV12-4 and TRBJ2-6, with D unresolved. This sequence originates from a human donor with severe aplastic anemia or a healthy control (not recorded which). CDR3 in amino acids: CASRPGANVLTF. The CDR3 DNA follows: TGTGCCAGTCGACCTGGGGCCAACGTCCTGACTTTC.